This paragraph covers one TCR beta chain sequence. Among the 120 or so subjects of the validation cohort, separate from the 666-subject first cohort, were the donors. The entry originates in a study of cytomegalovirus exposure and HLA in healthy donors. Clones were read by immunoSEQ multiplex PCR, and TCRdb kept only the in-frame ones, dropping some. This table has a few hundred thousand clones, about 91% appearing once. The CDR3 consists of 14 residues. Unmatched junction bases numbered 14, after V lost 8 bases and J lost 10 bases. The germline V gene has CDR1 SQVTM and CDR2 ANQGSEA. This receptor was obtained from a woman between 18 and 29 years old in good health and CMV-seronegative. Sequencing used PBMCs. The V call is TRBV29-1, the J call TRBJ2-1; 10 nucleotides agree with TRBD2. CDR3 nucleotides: TGCAGCACATCCGGGACTAGCGCACCACAGGAGCAGTTCTTC. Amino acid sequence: CSTSGTSAPQEQFF.